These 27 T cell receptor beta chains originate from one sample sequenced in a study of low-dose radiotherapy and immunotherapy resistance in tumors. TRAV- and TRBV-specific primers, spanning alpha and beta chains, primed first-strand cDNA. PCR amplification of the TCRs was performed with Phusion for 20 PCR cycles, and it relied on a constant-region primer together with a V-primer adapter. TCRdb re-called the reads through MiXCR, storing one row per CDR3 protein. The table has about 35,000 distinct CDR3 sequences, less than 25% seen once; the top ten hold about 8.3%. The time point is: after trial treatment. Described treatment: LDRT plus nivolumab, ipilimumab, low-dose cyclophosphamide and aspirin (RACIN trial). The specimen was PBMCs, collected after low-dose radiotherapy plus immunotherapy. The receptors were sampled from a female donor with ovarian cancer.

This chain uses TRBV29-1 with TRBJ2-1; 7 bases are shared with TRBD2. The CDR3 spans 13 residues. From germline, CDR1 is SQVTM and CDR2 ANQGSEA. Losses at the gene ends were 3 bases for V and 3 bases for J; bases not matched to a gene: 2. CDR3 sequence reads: CSVDWDYYNEQFF. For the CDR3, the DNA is TGCAGCGTTGATTGGGACTACTACAATGAGCAGTTCTTC.

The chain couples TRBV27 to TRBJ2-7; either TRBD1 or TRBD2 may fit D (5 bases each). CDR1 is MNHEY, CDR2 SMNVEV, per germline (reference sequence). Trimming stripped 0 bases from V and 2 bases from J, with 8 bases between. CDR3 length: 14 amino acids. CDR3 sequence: CASSLSWGTYEQYF. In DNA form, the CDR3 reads TGTGCCAGCAGTTTATCGTGGGGGACCTACGAGCAGTACTTC.

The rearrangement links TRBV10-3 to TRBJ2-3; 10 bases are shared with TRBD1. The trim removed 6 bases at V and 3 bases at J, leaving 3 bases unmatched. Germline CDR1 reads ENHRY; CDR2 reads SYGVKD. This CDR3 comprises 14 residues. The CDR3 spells CAIRGQGMTDTQYF. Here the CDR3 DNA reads TGTGCCATCAGGGGACAGGGGATGACAGATACGCAGTATTTT.

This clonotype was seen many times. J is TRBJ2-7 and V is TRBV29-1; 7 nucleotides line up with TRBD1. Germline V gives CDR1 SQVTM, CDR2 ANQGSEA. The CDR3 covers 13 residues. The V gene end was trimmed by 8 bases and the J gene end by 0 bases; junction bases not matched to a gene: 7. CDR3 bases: TGCAGCATCCGGGACAGCAGCTCCTACGAGCAGTACTTC. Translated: CSIRDSSSYEQYF.

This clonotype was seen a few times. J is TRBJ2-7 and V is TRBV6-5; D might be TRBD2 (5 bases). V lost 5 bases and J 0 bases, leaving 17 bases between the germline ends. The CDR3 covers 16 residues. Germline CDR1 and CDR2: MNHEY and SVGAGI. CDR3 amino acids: CASSVTLDWSSYEQYF. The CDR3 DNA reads TGTGCCAGCAGTGTAACCCTGGACTGGAGCTCCTACGAGCAGTACTTC.

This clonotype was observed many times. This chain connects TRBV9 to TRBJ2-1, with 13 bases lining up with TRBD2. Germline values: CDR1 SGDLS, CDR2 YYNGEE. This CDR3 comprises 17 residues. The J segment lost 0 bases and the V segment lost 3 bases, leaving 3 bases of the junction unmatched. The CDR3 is CASSAGTSGVSYNEQFF. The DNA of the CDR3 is TGTGCCAGCAGCGCAGGGACTAGCGGGGTCTCCTACAATGAGCAGTTCTTC.

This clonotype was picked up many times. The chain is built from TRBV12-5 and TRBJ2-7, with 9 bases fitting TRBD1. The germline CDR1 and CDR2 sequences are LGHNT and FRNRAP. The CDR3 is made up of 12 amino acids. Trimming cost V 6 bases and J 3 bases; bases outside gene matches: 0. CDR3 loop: CASGTGGYEQYF. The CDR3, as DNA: TGTGCTAGTGGGACAGGGGGCTACGAGCAGTACTTC.

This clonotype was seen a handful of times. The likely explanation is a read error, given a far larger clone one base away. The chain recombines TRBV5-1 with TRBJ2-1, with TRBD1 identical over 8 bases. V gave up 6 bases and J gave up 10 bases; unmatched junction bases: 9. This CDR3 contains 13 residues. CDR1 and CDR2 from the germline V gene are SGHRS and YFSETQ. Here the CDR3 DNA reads TGCGCCAGCACCAGGGGGCTTGGCTACGAGCAGTTCTTC. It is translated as CASTRGLGYEQFF.

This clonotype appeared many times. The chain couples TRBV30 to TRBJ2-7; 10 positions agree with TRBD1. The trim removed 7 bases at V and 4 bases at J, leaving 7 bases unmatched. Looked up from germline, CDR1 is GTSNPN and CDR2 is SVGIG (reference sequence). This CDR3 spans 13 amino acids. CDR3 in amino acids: CALRQGAGYEQYF. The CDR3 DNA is TGTGCCTTGAGACAGGGGGCGGGATACGAGCAGTACTTC.

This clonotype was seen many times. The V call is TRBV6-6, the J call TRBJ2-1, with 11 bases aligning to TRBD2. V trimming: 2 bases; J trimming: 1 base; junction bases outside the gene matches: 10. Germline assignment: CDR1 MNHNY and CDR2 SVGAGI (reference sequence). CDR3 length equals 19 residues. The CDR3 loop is CASSYEGGTSGGSYNEQFF. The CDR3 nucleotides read TGTGCCAGCAGTTACGAGGGTGGGACTAGCGGCGGATCCTACAATGAGCAGTTCTTC.

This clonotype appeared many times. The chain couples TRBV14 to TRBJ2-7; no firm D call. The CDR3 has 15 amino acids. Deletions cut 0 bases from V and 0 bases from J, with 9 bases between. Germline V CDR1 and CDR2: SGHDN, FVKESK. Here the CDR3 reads CASSQDFLSSYEQYF. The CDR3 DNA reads TGTGCCAGCAGCCAAGATTTTCTGAGCTCCTACGAGCAGTACTTC.

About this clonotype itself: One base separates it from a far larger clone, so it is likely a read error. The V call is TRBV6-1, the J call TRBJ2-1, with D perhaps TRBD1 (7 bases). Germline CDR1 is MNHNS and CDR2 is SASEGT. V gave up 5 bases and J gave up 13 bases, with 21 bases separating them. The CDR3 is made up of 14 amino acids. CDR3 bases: TGTGCCAGCAGTCCGGGACAGCGGAGGGAGACCCAGTTCTTC. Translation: CASSPGQRRETQFF.

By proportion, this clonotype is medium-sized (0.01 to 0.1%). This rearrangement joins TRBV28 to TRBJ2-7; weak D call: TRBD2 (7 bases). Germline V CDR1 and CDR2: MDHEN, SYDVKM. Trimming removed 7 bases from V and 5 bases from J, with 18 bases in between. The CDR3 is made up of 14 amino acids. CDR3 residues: CASTRGGAVDEQYF. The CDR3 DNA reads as TGTGCCAGCACCCGAGGGGGGGCGGTCGACGAGCAGTACTTC.

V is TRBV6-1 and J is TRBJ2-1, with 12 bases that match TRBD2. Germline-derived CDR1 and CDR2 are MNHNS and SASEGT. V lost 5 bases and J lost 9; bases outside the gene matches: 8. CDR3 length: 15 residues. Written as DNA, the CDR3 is TGTGCCAGCAGTTACCCGACTAGCGGGAGCCCTGAGCAGTTCTTC. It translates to CASSYPTSGSPEQFF.

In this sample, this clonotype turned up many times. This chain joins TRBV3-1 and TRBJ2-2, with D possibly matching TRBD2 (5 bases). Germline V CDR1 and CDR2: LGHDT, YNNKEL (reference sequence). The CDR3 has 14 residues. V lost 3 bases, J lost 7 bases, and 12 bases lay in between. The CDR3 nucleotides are TGTGCCAGCAGCCAGAGGGAGTATGACGGGGAGCTGTTTTTT. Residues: CASSQREYDGELFF.

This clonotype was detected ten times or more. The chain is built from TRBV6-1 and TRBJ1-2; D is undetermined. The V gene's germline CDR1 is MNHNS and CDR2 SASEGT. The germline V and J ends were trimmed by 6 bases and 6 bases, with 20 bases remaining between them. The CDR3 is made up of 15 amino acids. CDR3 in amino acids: CASSHPGFIIDGYTF. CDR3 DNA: TGTGCCAGCAGCCACCCCGGGTTCATCATAGATGGCTACACCTTC.

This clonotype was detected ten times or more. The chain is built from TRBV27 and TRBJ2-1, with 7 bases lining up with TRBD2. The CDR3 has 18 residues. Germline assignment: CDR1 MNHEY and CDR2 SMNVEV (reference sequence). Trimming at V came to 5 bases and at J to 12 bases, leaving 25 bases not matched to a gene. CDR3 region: CASSHPNGVGGTGGRQFF. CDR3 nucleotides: TGTGCCAGCAGTCACCCCAATGGGGTCGGGGGGACGGGAGGACGGCAGTTCTTC.

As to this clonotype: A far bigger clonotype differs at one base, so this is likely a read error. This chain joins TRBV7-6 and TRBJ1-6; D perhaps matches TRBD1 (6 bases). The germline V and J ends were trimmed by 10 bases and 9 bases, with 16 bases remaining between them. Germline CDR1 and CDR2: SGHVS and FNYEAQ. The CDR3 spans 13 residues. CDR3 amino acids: CAINLRGASPLHF. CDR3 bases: TGTGCCATCAACCTAAGGGGGGCTTCACCCCTCCACTTT. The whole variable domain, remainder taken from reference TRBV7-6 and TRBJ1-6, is GAGVSQSPRYKVTKRGQDVALRCDPISGHVSLYWYRQALGQGPEFLTYFNYEAQQDKSGLPNDRFSAERPEGSISTLTIQRTEQRDSAMYRCAINLRGASPLHFGNGTRLTVT.

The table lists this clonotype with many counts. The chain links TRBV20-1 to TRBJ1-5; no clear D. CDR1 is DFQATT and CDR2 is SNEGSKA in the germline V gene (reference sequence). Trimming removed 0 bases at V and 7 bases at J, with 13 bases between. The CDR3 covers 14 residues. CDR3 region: CSARDLEAGQPQHF. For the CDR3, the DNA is TGCAGTGCTAGAGATCTCGAAGCGGGGCAGCCCCAGCATTTT.

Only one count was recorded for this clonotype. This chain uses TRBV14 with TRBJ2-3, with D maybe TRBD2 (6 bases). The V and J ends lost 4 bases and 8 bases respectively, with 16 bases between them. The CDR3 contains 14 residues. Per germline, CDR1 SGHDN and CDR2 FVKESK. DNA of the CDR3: TGTGCCAGCAGCCCACTAGCCTTCCAACGTACGCAGTATTTT. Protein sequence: CASSPLAFQRTQYF.

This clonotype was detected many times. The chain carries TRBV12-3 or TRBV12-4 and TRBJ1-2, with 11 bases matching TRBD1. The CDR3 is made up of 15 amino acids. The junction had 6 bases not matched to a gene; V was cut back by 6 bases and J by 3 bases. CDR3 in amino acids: CASRRTGGADYGYTF. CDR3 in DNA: TGTGCCAGCAGGAGGACAGGGGGCGCGGACTATGGCTACACCTTC.

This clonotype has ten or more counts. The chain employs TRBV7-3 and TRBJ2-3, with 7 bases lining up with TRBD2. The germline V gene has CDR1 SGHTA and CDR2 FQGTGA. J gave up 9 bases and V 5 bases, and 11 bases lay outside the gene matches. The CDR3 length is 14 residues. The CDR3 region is CASSPTRDYSTQYF. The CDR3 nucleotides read TGTGCCAGCAGCCCAACTCGGGACTATTCAACGCAGTATTTT.

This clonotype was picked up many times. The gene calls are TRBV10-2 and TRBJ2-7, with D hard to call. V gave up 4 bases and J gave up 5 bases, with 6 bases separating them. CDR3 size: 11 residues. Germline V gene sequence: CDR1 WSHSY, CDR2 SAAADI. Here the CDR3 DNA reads TGCGCCAGCAGTGCACATAACGAGCAGTACTTC. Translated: CASSAHNEQYF.

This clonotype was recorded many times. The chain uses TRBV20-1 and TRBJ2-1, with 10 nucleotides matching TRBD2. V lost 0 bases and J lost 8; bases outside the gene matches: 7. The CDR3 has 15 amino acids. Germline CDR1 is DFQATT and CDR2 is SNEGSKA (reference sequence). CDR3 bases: TGCAGTGCTAGAGACAGCGGGGGGGCTGGGGATGAGCAGTTCTTC. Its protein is CSARDSGGAGDEQFF.

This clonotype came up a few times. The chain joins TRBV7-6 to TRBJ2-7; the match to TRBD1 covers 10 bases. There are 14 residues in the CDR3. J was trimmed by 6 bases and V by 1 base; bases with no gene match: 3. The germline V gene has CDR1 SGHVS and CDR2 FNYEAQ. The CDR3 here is CASSLGDRGREQYF. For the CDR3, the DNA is TGTGCCAGCAGCTTAGGGGACAGGGGCCGCGAGCAGTACTTC.

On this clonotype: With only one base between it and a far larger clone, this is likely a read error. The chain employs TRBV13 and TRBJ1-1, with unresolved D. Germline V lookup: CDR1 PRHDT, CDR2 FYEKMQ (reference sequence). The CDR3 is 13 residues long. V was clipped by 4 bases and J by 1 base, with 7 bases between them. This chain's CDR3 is CASSWGWNTEAFF. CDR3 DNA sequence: TGTGCCAGCAGCTGGGGATGGAACACTGAAGCTTTCTTT.

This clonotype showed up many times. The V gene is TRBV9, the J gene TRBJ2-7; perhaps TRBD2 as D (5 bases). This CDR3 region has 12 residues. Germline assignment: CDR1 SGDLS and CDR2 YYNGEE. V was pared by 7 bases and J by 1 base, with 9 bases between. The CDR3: CASSSGSYEQYF. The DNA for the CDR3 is TGTGCCAGCTCGAGCGGATCCTACGAGCAGTACTTC. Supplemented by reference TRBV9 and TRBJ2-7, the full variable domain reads DSGVTQTPKHLITATGQRVTLRCSPRSGDLSVYWYQQSLDQGLQFLIQYYNGEERAKGNILERFSAQQFPDLHSELNLSSLELGDSALYFCASSSGSYEQYFGPGTRLTVT.